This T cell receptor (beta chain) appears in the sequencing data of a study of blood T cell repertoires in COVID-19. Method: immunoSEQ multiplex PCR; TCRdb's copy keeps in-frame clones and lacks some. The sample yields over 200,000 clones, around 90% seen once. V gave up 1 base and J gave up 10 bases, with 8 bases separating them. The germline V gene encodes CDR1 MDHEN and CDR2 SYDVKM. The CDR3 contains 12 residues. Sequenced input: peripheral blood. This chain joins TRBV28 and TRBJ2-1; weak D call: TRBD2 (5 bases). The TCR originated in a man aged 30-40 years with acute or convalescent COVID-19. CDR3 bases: TGTGCCAGCAGTTTATTTCCGGGAGAGCAGTTCTTC. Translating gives CASSLFPGEQFF.